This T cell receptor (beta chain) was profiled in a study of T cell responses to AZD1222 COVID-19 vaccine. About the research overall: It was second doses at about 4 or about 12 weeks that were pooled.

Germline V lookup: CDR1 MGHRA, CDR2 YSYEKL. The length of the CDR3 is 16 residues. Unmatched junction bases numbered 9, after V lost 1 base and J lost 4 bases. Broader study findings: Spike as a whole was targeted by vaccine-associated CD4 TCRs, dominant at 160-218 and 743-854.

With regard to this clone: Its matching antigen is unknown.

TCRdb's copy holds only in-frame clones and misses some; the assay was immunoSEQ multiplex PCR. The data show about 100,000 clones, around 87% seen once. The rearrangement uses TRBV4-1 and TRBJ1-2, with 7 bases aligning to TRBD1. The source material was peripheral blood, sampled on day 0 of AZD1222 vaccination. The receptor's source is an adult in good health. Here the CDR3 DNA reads TGCGCCAGCAGCCAAGTTACGGGGACAGAAAGCTATGGCTACACCTTC. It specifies CASSQVTGTESYGYTF.